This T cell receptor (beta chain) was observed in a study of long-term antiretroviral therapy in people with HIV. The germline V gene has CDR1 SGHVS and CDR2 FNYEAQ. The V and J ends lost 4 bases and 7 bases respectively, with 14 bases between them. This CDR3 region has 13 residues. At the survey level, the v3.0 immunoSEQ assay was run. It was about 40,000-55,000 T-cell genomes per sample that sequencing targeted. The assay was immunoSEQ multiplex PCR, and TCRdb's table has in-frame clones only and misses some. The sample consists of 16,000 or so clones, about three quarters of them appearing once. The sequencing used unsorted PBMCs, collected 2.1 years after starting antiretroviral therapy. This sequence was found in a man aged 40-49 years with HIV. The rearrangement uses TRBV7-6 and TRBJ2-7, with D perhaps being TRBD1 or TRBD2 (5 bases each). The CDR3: CASSSGPMLEQYF. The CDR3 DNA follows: TGTGCCAGCAGCTCGGGACCGATGTTGGAGCAGTACTTC.